The 10 T cell receptor beta chains given below trace back to one sample, sequenced in a study of PD-L1 blockade in urothelial cancer. Generated by immunoSEQ multiplex PCR, the TCRdb table keeps only in-frame clones and is missing some. The top ten hold around 10% of the sample, which has about 91,000 clones, roughly nine tenths seen once. The sample here was PBMCs, taken around atezolizumab (anti-PD-L1) treatment. These receptors originate from a man aged 55 to 70 with urothelial cancer.

This chain connects TRBV5-1 to TRBJ2-3; 10 bases map to TRBD1. CDR3 length: 16 residues. The J segment lost 5 bases and the V segment lost 0 bases, leaving 6 bases of the junction unmatched. CDR1 and CDR2 from the germline V gene are SGHRS and YFSETQ. DNA for the CDR3: TGCGCCAGCAGCTTGGCCCTTGGACAGGGGGTAGATACGCAGTATTTT. Its translation: CASSLALGQGVDTQYF.

Turning to this clone: The identical CDR3 is also encoded by other nucleotide sequences in the sample. This chain uses TRBV5-1 with TRBJ2-1, with TRBD2 identical over 11 bases. The CDR3 is 14 residues long. The V gene end was trimmed by 4 bases and the J gene end by 7 bases; junction bases not matched to a gene: 4. Germline V CDR1 and CDR2: SGHRS, YFSETQ. The DNA of the CDR3 is TGCGCCAGCAGCGACACTAGCGGGGGAAATGAGCAGTTCTTC. It encodes CASSDTSGGNEQFF.

V and J are TRBV29-1 and TRBJ2-7; D is unresolved. Germline V gene lookup returns CDR1 SQVTM and CDR2 ANQGSEA. The ends were cut back, 8 bases at V and 2 bases at J, with 13 bases in the middle. The CDR3 is made up of 12 amino acids. DNA for the CDR3: TGCAGCTTACACAGACCGCCCTACGAGCAGTACTTC. Its protein is CSLHRPPYEQYF.

This chain uses TRBV7-9 with TRBJ2-1; possible D gene TRBD1, 5 bases. Looked up from germline, CDR1 is SEHNR and CDR2 is FQNEAQ (reference sequence). The CDR3 contains 15 residues. The V end was cut by 4 bases, the J end by 0 bases, with 10 bases between. As DNA, the CDR3 is TGTGCCAGCAGCTATACAGGAACCTCCTACAATGAGCAGTTCTTC. Translating it yields CASSYTGTSYNEQFF.

The chain combines TRBV2 with TRBJ2-2; 7 bases fit TRBD2. This CDR3 spans 16 amino acids. Per the germline V gene, CDR1 is SNHLY and CDR2 is FYNNEI. Trimming removed 7 bases from V and 4 bases from J; junction bases left unmatched: 12. DNA for the CDR3: TGTGCCAGCATCCCTCCCTCCGGGACTACCACCGGGGAGCTGTTTTTT. This sequence encodes CASIPPSGTTTGELFF.

The V call is TRBV5-1, the J call TRBJ2-5, with D possibly TRBD2 on 6 matching bases. The CDR3 covers 14 residues. CDR1 and CDR2 from the germline V gene are SGHRS and YFSETQ. Trimming removed 4 bases from V and 3 bases from J, with 13 bases in between. The CDR3 sequence: CASSDPSAEETQYF. In DNA, the CDR3 is TGCGCCAGCAGCGATCCTAGCGCAGAAGAGACCCAGTACTTC. The entire variable domain, with the rest obtained from reference TRBV5-1 and TRBJ2-5, is as follows: KAGVTQTPRYLIKTRGQQVTLSCSPISGHRSVSWYQQTPGQGLQFLFEYFSETQRNKGNFPGRFSGRQFSNSRSEMNVSTLELGDSALYLCASSDPSAEETQYFGPGTRLLVL.

The chain has TRBV28 and TRBJ2-7; D uncertain. V lost 6 bases, J lost 2 bases, and 11 bases lay in between. Germline V lookup: CDR1 MDHEN, CDR2 SYDVKM. The CDR3 extends over 13 amino acids. CDR3 nucleotides: TGTGCCAGCAGGGCGGCCCTCCCCTACGAGCAGTACTTC. Encoded protein: CASRAALPYEQYF.

V and J are TRBV4-3 and TRBJ2-7, with D possibly TRBD2 on 5 matching bases. V was cut by 0 bases and J by 6 bases, with 12 bases left in between. Germline V lookup: CDR1 LGHNA, CDR2 YSLEER. This CDR3 region has 14 residues. The CDR3 spells CASSQERESGEQYF. Here the CDR3 DNA reads TGCGCCAGCAGCCAAGAAAGGGAGAGCGGCGAGCAGTACTTC.

The chain carries TRBV7-2 and TRBJ2-1; TRBD2 agrees at 8 bases. With 3 bases clipped from V and 0 bases from J, the junction kept 1 base outside the gene matches. The CDR3 covers 15 residues. Germline CDR1 reads SGHTA; CDR2 reads FQGNSA. The CDR3 DNA reads as TGTGCCAGCAGCTTCAGCGGGAGCTCCTACAATGAGCAGTTCTTC. This translates into CASSFSGSSYNEQFF.

This chain's CDR3 is CASSNMCNTIYF. The CDR3 DNA reads TGTGCCAGCAGCAACATGTGTAACACCATATATTTT. The V and J genes are TRBV21-1 and TRBJ1-3; the D segment call TRBD1 is taken from the table without a DNA check. TRBV21-1 is designated a pseudogene. There are 12 residues in the CDR3.